A single sample is the source of the 16 T cell receptor beta chains below, sequenced in a study of radiotherapy plus CTLA-4 blockade in lung cancer. Sequencing used immunoSEQ multiplex PCR; TCRdb keeps in-frame clones, though not all of them. The data contain 20,000 to 30,000 clones, approximately 80% of them singletons. The starting material was peripheral blood, obtained from a patient treated with radiotherapy plus ipilimumab. These receptors all come from a human donor with non-small cell lung cancer that progressed on radiotherapy plus ipilimumab.

The J gene is TRBJ2-3, the V gene TRBV7-9; possibly TRBD1 or TRBD2 for D (5 bases each). V was clipped by 4 bases and J by 1 base, with 12 bases between them. Per the germline V gene, CDR1 is SEHNR and CDR2 is FQNEAQ (reference sequence). This CDR3 contains 15 residues. The CDR3 nucleotides are TGTGCCAGCAGCTCCCGGGGCGGAGGCACAGATACGCAGTATTTT. This encodes CASSSRGGGTDTQYF. The full variable domain, rest sourced from reference TRBV7-9 and TRBJ2-3, is DTGVSQNPRHKITKRGQNVTFRCDPISEHNRLYWYRQTLGQGPEFLTYFQNEAQLEKSRLLSDRFSAERPKGSFSTLEIQRTEQGDSAMYLCASSSRGGGTDTQYFGPGTRLTVL.

This chain connects TRBV6-5 to TRBJ1-5, with D unclear. This CDR3 is built from 13 residues. From germline, CDR1 is MNHEY and CDR2 SVGAGI. The germline V and J ends were trimmed by 5 bases and 9 bases, with 14 bases remaining between them. CDR3 loop: CASSLTLVGPQHF. The CDR3 coding sequence is TGTGCCAGCAGTCTTACCCTTGTGGGGCCCCAGCATTTT.

The chain combines TRBV10-2 with TRBJ1-2, with D unresolved. CDR1 and CDR2 (germline): WSHSY, SAAADI. V gave up 4 bases and J gave up 4 bases, with 10 bases separating them. The CDR3 has 13 amino acids. The CDR3 DNA is TGCGCCAGCAGTGGAGTTGGGCGCTATGGCTACACCTTC. This translates into CASSGVGRYGYTF.

The genes are TRBV5-6 and TRBJ2-7, with TRBD2 matching 7 bases. Germline CDR1 reads SGHDT; CDR2 reads YYEEEE. The CDR3 covers 12 residues. Trimming took 0 bases from V and 9 from J; bases not matched to a gene: 3. CDR3 sequence: CASSLAERGQYF. The CDR3 nucleotides are TGTGCCAGCAGCTTGGCCGAGCGGGGGCAGTACTTC.

The gene calls are TRBV10-3 and TRBJ2-3, with 9 nucleotides matching TRBD1. This CDR3 has 16 amino acids. Germline-derived CDR1 and CDR2 are ENHRY and SYGVKD. Trimming took 8 bases from V and 2 from J; bases not matched to a gene: 11. The CDR3 loop is CAISSRDRVLTDTQYF. In DNA form, the CDR3 reads TGTGCCATCTCGTCACGGGACAGGGTCCTCACAGATACGCAGTATTTT.

J is TRBJ1-6 and V is TRBV30; D ambiguous. V dropped 3 bases and J dropped 6 bases, with 3 bases sitting between them. From germline, CDR1 is GTSNPN and CDR2 SVGIG (reference sequence). The CDR3 runs to 11 residues. The chain's CDR3 is CAWSANSPLHF. CDR3 nucleotides: TGTGCCTGGAGCGCTAATTCACCCCTCCACTTT.

V and J are TRBV11-2 and TRBJ1-2, with D unresolved. The CDR3 has 12 amino acids. Between the trimmed V and J ends, which lost 0 bases and 2 bases, there was a span of 1 base. Germline lookup yields CDR1 SGHAT and CDR2 FQNNGV. Written as DNA, the CDR3 is TGTGCCAGCAGCTTAGAGAACTATGGCTACACCTTC. Amino acid sequence: CASSLENYGYTF.

This clone was detected only a few times. V and J are TRBV23-1 and TRBJ1-5; D uncertain. TRBV23-1 is an ORF for which the function is uncertain. V shed 4 bases and J shed 3 bases, with 10 bases lying between them. There are 14 residues in the CDR3. The CDR3 region is CASSRSGNNQPQHF. CDR3 sequence (DNA): TGCGCCAGCAGTCGATCGGGTAACAATCAGCCCCAGCATTTT.

The V gene is TRBV7-2, the J gene TRBJ2-7, with D possibly matching TRBD2 (6 bases). This CDR3 contains 14 residues. In germline, CDR1 is SGHTA, CDR2 FQGNSA. V was trimmed by 7 bases and J by 0 bases, leaving 13 bases between them. Written as DNA, the CDR3 is TGTGCCAGCACCCTGAGCGGGTTCTCCTACGAGCAGTACTTC. Protein product: CASTLSGFSYEQYF.

This rearrangement joins TRBV29-1 to TRBJ1-2, with a tentative D call TRBD1 (5 bases). Germline V gives CDR1 SQVTM, CDR2 ANQGSEA. The V and J ends lost 6 bases and 7 bases respectively, with 6 bases between them. There are 9 residues in the CDR3. CDR3: CSVDSGYTF. The DNA for the CDR3 is TGCAGCGTCGACAGTGGCTACACCTTC.

The rearrangement links TRBV28 to TRBJ2-7; 7 nucleotides match TRBD1. The CDR3 totals 15 residues. Germline V CDR1 and CDR2: MDHEN, SYDVKM. With V trimmed by 6 bases and J by 2 bases, 10 bases remained unmatched. The CDR3 is CASRPNRGPTYEQYF. CDR3 nucleotides: TGTGCCAGCAGACCCAACAGGGGCCCTACCTACGAGCAGTACTTC.

A word on this clone: The junction departs from the called germline gene at one end, perhaps through a read error. This rearrangement joins TRBV9 to TRBJ2-2; D gene unclear. Looked up from germline, CDR1 is SGDLS and CDR2 is YYNGEE. The CDR3 extends over 13 amino acids. The CDR3 here is CASSGSNIGELFF. The CDR3 bases are TGTGCCAGCAGCGGCAGTAACATCGGGGAGCTGTTTTTT.

The chain is built from TRBV28 and TRBJ2-6; perhaps TRBD1 as D (5 bases). The CDR3 is made up of 17 amino acids. Germline CDR1 is MDHEN and CDR2 is SYDVKM. Between the trimmed V and J ends, which lost 2 bases and 0 bases, there was a span of 11 bases. CDR3 sequence (DNA): TGTGCCAGCAGTTTAAGGGGATTTTCCTCTGGGGCCAACGTCCTGACTTTC. Residues: CASSLRGFSSGANVLTF.

V and J are TRBV7-3 and TRBJ2-1, with D perhaps TRBD2 (5 bases). The CDR3 length is 15 residues. V lost 3 bases and J 6 bases, leaving 15 bases between the germline ends. In germline, CDR1 is SGHTA, CDR2 FQGTGA. As DNA, the CDR3 is TGTGCCAGCAGCTTGGGGTTTGGGAGTTCCAATGAGCAGTTCTTC. Translation: CASSLGFGSSNEQFF.

The chain carries TRBV27 and TRBJ1-2; D is ambiguous. Germline values: CDR1 MNHEY, CDR2 SMNVEV (reference sequence). The CDR3 is 15 residues long. V was clipped by 5 bases and J by 4 bases, with 17 bases between them. CDR3 nucleotide sequence: TGTGCCAGCAGTCCCGGTAGAGCCCGGGGCTATGGCTACACCTTC. Translating gives CASSPGRARGYGYTF.

This clone was seen a handful of times. The chain uses TRBV5-1 and TRBJ1-3, with no clear D. The CDR3 runs 13 residues. V dropped 0 bases and J dropped 1 base, with 2 bases sitting between them. CDR1 is SGHRS, CDR2 YFSETQ, per germline. The CDR3 sequence: CASSLASGNTIYF. In nucleotides, the CDR3 is TGCGCCAGCAGCTTGGCGTCTGGAAACACCATATATTTT.